This T cell receptor beta chain came from a study of T cells after yellow fever vaccination. This clonotype was seen a handful of times. TCRdb called the 5' RACE reads again in MiXCR, with one record for every CDR3 protein. The table lists hundreds of thousands of distinct CDR3 sequences, about 12% of them singletons. V was pared by 2 bases and J by 1 base, with 8 bases between. The length of the CDR3 is 14 residues. Germline V lookup: CDR1 SGHTA, CDR2 FQGNSA. This sample comprised PBMCs, obtained on the day of the yellow fever booster vaccination. The sequence was collected from a man aged 25 to 40 who received the YFV17D yellow fever vaccine. J is TRBJ2-5 and V is TRBV7-2; D is undetermined. CDR3: CASSLLMAQETQYF. CDR3 coding DNA: TGTGCCAGCAGCTTACTCATGGCCCAAGAGACCCAGTACTTC.